The clone carrying this T cell receptor beta chain occurred a few times. Its specificity is not known. Germline V CDR1 and CDR2: DFQATT, SNEGSKA (reference sequence). The CDR3 spans 13 residues. Trimming shortened V by 5 bases and J by 2 bases, and 13 bases separated the two germline ends. Primed by a sample-barcoded 5' primer and a J-beta primer mix, a second PCR proceeded for 7 to 11 cycles. MiXCR was run by TCRdb on the 5' RACE reads, yielding one entry per CDR3 protein. The sample includes about 730,000 distinct CDR3 sequences, 35% to 45% seen only once; the top ten take more than 20%. This entry comes from a study of blood T cells in healthy people across ages. Study-level points and caveats: Per million T cells, TCR beta diversity dropped roughly linearly as age increased.

Total RNA extraction produced at least 6 micrograms (per sample) for the study. The specimen sequenced was blood. This sequence was found in a woman aged 60-70 years in good health. This chain links TRBV20-1 with TRBJ2-7; D might be TRBD2 (6 bases). The CDR3 DNA sequence: TGCAGTGCTGTCCGGGACTCACCCTACGAGCAGTACTTC. Translation gives CSAVRDSPYEQYF.